These 27 T cell receptor beta chains originate from one sample sequenced in a study of blood T cell repertoires in COVID-19. Clones were read by immunoSEQ multiplex PCR, and TCRdb kept only the in-frame ones, dropping some. The data contain about 410,000 clones, 86% of them singletons. The source material was peripheral blood. The receptors derive from a woman under 40 with active or convalescent COVID-19.

J is TRBJ2-3 and V is TRBV5-4; D is perhaps TRBD2 (5 bases). The CDR3 spans 13 residues. V was clipped by 2 bases and J by 6 bases, with 10 bases between them. Germline V gene lookup returns CDR1 SGHNT and CDR2 YYREEE (reference sequence). The CDR3 reads CASSLYGGDTQYF. CDR3 nucleotides: TGTGCCAGCAGCTTATACGGCGGGGATACGCAGTATTTT. Using reference TRBV5-4 and TRBJ2-3 for the parts outside the CDR3, the full variable domain is ETGVTQSPTHLIKTRGQQVTLRCSSQSGHNTVSWYQQALGQGPQFIFQYYREEENGRGNFPPRFSGLQFPNYSSELNVNALELDDSALYLCASSLYGGDTQYFGPGTRLTVL.

The CDR3 spells CASRDRLTNEKLFF. The CDR3 coding sequence is TGTGCCAGCAGAGACAGGCTAACTAATGAAAAACTGTTTTTT. The chain carries TRBV6-5 and TRBJ1-4; TRBD1 is a possible D gene (6 bases). V lost 6 bases to trimming and J lost 1 base, with 9 bases between them. This CDR3 comprises 14 residues. The germline gives CDR1 MNHEY, CDR2 SVGAGI.

The genes are TRBV10-2 and TRBJ1-2, with 9 bases aligning to TRBD1. The germline V gene encodes CDR1 WSHSY and CDR2 SAAADI. Losses at the gene ends were 3 bases for V and 8 bases for J; bases not matched to a gene: 7. The CDR3 runs to 14 residues. CDR3 sequence: CASSDSGQGHGYTF. In DNA form, the CDR3 reads TGCGCCAGCAGTGATTCGGGACAGGGCCACGGCTACACCTTC.

The gene calls are TRBV19 and TRBJ2-1, with 8 bases that match TRBD1. This CDR3 has 17 residues. V lost 5 bases, J lost 0 bases, and 9 bases stayed unmatched. CDR1 and CDR2 from the germline V gene are LNHDA and SQIVND (reference sequence). CDR3 sequence (DNA): TGTGCCAGTAGTGTTCACACAGGGGGTTTCTCCTACAATGAGCAGTTCTTC. Protein product: CASSVHTGGFSYNEQFF.

This clone appeared a few times. V gene TRBV7-9 combines with J gene TRBJ1-2, with 8 bases that match TRBD1. The trim removed 4 bases at V and 3 bases at J, leaving 7 bases unmatched. Germline CDR1 reads SEHNR; CDR2 reads FQNEAQ (reference sequence). The CDR3 runs 15 residues. The CDR3 spells CASSSQDRVDYGYTF. CDR3 in DNA: TGTGCCAGCAGCTCGCAGGACAGGGTTGACTATGGCTACACCTTC.

The genes are TRBV3-1 (or the pseudogene TRBV3-2) and TRBJ2-1; D unclear. Looked up from germline, CDR1 is LGHDT and CDR2 is YNNKEL (reference sequence). This CDR3 has 15 residues. Deletions cut 1 base from V and 0 bases from J, with 7 bases between. CDR3 region: CASSQGVSSYNEQFF. CDR3 coding DNA: TGTGCCAGCAGCCAAGGCGTGAGCTCCTACAATGAGCAGTTCTTC.

The J gene is TRBJ2-5, the V gene TRBV7-2; 8 bases map to TRBD1. This CDR3 region has 15 residues. J gave up 2 bases and V 4 bases, and 6 bases lay outside the gene matches. CDR1 SGHTA and CDR2 FQGNSA come from the germline V gene. CDR3 amino acids: CASSSGQAVQETQYF. CDR3 DNA sequence: TGTGCCAGCAGCTCGGGACAGGCCGTTCAAGAGACCCAGTACTTC.

This sequence joins TRBV27 and TRBJ1-2, with 8 nucleotides matching TRBD1. J gave up 6 bases and V 5 bases, and 5 bases lay outside the gene matches. Germline V gene data show CDR1 as MNHEY and CDR2 as SMNVEV (reference sequence). This CDR3 has 13 amino acids. The CDR3 protein is CASSLWTGHGYTF. DNA for the CDR3: TGTGCCAGCAGTCTGTGGACAGGGCATGGCTACACCTTC.

The chain employs TRBV10-3 and TRBJ2-5; D possibly corresponds to TRBD2 (5 bases). CDR1 and CDR2 from the germline V gene are ENHRY and SYGVKD. Trimming took off 0 bases at V and 4 bases at J, with 9 bases between the two ends. The CDR3 has 14 residues. CDR3 protein: CAISESRGGETQYF. The DNA for the CDR3 is TGTGCCATCAGTGAGTCACGGGGTGGAGAGACCCAGTACTTC.

The CDR3 DNA is TGTGCCAGCAGTCCTGGACAGGGAGTGTATGGCTACACCTTC. Residues: CASSPGQGVYGYTF. The chain is built from TRBV6-5 and TRBJ1-2, with TRBD1 matching over 8 bases. The V and J ends lost 5 bases and 5 bases, in that order; junction bases with no gene match: 7. The CDR3 covers 14 residues. The germline V gene has CDR1 MNHEY and CDR2 SVGAGI.

The chain recombines TRBV11-2 with TRBJ1-3, with D unclear. Germline values: CDR1 SGHAT, CDR2 FQNNGV. V was cut by 1 base and J by 8 bases, with 9 bases left in between. CDR3 length equals 13 residues. The CDR3, as DNA: TGTGCCAGCAGCTTAGGAAGGGAGCACACCATATATTTT. Encoded protein: CASSLGREHTIYF.

This chain connects TRBV9 to TRBJ1-4; possibly TRBD1 for D (6 bases). CDR1 is SGDLS, CDR2 YYNGEE, per germline. This CDR3 is 15 amino acids long. V gave up 3 bases and J gave up 3 bases, with 12 bases separating them. The CDR3 sequence: CASSATGWANEKLFF. The CDR3 DNA sequence: TGTGCCAGCAGCGCAACAGGGTGGGCTAATGAAAAACTGTTTTTT.

Notes on this clone: This specimen includes other DNA sequences encoding the same CDR3. This chain connects TRBV18 to TRBJ1-1; D not resolved. Trimming stripped 2 bases from V and 5 bases from J, with 6 bases between. The germline CDR1 and CDR2 sequences are KGHSH and LQKENI. This CDR3 has 12 amino acids. The CDR3 coding sequence is TGTGCCAGCTCACCAGTCGGGACTGAAGCTTTCTTT. Translating it yields CASSPVGTEAFF.

The V call is TRBV19, the J call TRBJ2-6, with D possibly being TRBD1 (5 bases). Germline values: CDR1 LNHDA, CDR2 SQIVND (reference sequence). V gave up 1 base and J gave up 2 bases, with 12 bases separating them. CDR3 size: 17 residues. CDR3 region: CASSIGQGRTGANVLTF. The CDR3 coding sequence is TGTGCCAGTAGTATAGGGCAGGGAAGGACTGGGGCCAACGTCCTGACTTTC.

V is TRBV5-6 and J is TRBJ1-3; TRBD1 matches at 8 bases. CDR3 length: 17 amino acids. Germline V CDR1 and CDR2: SGHDT, YYEEEE. Trimming cost V 5 bases and J 0 bases; bases outside gene matches: 10. This CDR3 reads CASSPDRAGISGNTIYF. In DNA form, the CDR3 reads TGTGCCAGCAGTCCGGACAGGGCGGGCATCTCTGGAAACACCATATATTTT.

CDR3 sequence: CATLLGTGVATEAFF. DNA for the CDR3: TGTGCCACCCTATTAGGGACAGGGGTTGCCACTGAAGCTTTCTTT. The rearrangement joins TRBV10-3 to TRBJ1-1, with 10 bases matching TRBD1. CDR1 and CDR2 (germline): ENHRY, SYGVKD. The CDR3 extends over 15 amino acids. V shed 10 bases, J shed 4 bases, and the junction held 12 bases outside the gene matches.

This clone was found many times. This chain joins TRBV5-6 and TRBJ1-5, with D hard to call. The CDR3 sequence is 13 residues long. V dropped 1 base and J dropped 6 bases, with 8 bases sitting between them. The germline V gene has CDR1 SGHDT and CDR2 YYEEEE. The CDR3 sequence: CASSLNGGQPQHF. The CDR3 DNA reads TGTGCCAGCAGCTTGAATGGAGGTCAGCCCCAGCATTTT.

The chain couples TRBV18 to TRBJ1-4; 8 bases line up with TRBD1. The CDR3 consists of 15 residues. Germline loops: CDR1 KGHSH, CDR2 LQKENI. V was clipped by 4 bases and J by 4 bases; unmatched bases: 5. The DNA of the CDR3 is TGTGCCAGCTCACTCGGGACAGGAAATAATGAAAAACTGTTTTTT. This encodes CASSLGTGNNEKLFF.

The gene calls are TRBV19 and TRBJ1-3, with a tentative D call TRBD1 (5 bases). V dropped 4 bases and J dropped 2 bases, with 12 bases sitting between them. The CDR3 is 15 residues long. Germline CDR1 LNHDA, CDR2 SQIVND (reference sequence). In DNA form, the CDR3 reads TGTGCCAGTAGTACAACAGACAGCACTGGAAACACCATATATTTT. It yields the protein CASSTTDSTGNTIYF.

This rearrangement joins TRBV4-2 to TRBJ1-4, with D unresolved. Per the germline V gene, CDR1 is LGHNA and CDR2 is YNFKEQ. Trimming pared 0 bases from V and 8 bases from J, leaving 7 bases between. The CDR3 runs 13 residues. CDR3 coding DNA: TGTGCCAGCAGCCAAGATGCGGGAGAAAAACTGTTTTTT. It translates to CASSQDAGEKLFF.

V usage is TRBV27 and J usage is TRBJ1-1; no firm D call. The length of the CDR3 is 13 residues. V dropped 5 bases and J dropped 0 bases, with 7 bases sitting between them. Germline CDR1 reads MNHEY; CDR2 reads SMNVEV (reference sequence). As DNA, the CDR3 is TGTGCCAGCAGTGACATCATGAACACTGAAGCTTTCTTT. It specifies CASSDIMNTEAFF.

This rearrangement joins TRBV2 to TRBJ1-5, with D tentatively TRBD1 (5 bases). The CDR3 totals 13 residues. Germline CDR1 reads SNHLY; CDR2 reads FYNNEI. V gave up 8 bases and J gave up 4 bases, with 12 bases separating them. The CDR3 protein is CASHRQQNQPQHF. The CDR3 DNA is TGTGCCAGCCACCGACAGCAGAATCAGCCCCAGCATTTT.

Regarding this clone: Other DNA sequences in the same sample also yield this CDR3. CDR3 in amino acids: CASSLGLAGASTDTQYF. CDR3 DNA: TGCGCCAGCAGCCTAGGACTAGCGGGGGCTAGCACAGATACGCAGTATTTT. This chain joins TRBV5-1 and TRBJ2-3, with TRBD2 identical over 13 bases. The trim removed 4 bases at V and 0 bases at J, leaving 5 bases unmatched. Germline V lookup: CDR1 SGHRS, CDR2 YFSETQ. This CDR3 has 17 residues.

CDR3 in amino acids: CASSIFAEENSPLHF. In DNA form, the CDR3 reads TGTGCCAGTAGTATTTTCGCCGAGGAGAATTCACCCCTCCACTTT. V is TRBV19 and J is TRBJ1-6; no reliable D call. CDR1 LNHDA and CDR2 SQIVND come from the germline V gene (reference sequence). V lost 3 bases, J lost 7 bases, and 13 bases lay in between. The CDR3 is 15 residues long.

J is TRBJ1-2 and V is TRBV6-5; unclear D gene. This CDR3 has 13 amino acids. CDR1 MNHEY and CDR2 SVGAGI come from the germline V gene. Trimming shortened V by 5 bases and J by 7 bases, and 14 bases separated the two germline ends. CDR3 nucleotides: TGTGCCAGCAGTAATCAATACAGCGGTGGCTACACCTTC. This translates into CASSNQYSGGYTF.

The genes are TRBV5-1 and TRBJ2-3; possible D gene TRBD2, 7 bases. The V and J ends lost 6 bases and 4 bases respectively, with 18 bases between them. This CDR3 has 15 residues. Germline values: CDR1 SGHRS, CDR2 YFSETQ. The CDR3 DNA follows: TGCGCCAGCACTTCCTCCGGGGGGCGGGCAGATACGCAGTATTTT. Encoded protein: CASTSSGGRADTQYF.

The CDR3 DNA sequence: TGCGCCAGCAGCACGGACAGGGGTGGTGGCTACACCTTC. It codes for CASSTDRGGGYTF. This sequence joins TRBV5-1 and TRBJ1-2; 9 bases are a match to TRBD1. The germline V gene encodes CDR1 SGHRS and CDR2 YFSETQ. The junction had 5 bases not matched to a gene; V was cut back by 4 bases and J by 7 bases. The CDR3 length is 13 residues.